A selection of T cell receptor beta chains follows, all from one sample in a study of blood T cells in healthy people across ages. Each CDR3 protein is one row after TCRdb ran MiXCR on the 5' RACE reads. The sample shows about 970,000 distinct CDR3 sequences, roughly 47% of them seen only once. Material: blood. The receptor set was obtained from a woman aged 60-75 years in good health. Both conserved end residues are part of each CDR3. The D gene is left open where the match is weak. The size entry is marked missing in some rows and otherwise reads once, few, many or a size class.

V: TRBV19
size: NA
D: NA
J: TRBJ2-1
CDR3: CASSIFSFNEQFF
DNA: TGTGCCAGTAGTATCTTTTCATTCAATGAGCAGTTCTTC

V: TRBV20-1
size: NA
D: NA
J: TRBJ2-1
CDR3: CSASPLLTGYNEQFF
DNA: TGCAGTGCAAGTCCCCTTCTAACGGGCTACAATGAGCAGTTCTTC

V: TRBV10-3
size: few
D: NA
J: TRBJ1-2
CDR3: CAISESSGYTF
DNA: TGTGCCATCAGTGAGTCGAGTGGCTACACCTTC

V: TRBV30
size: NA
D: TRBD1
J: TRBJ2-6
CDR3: CAWAGGEFTSGANVLTF
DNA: TGTGCCTGGGCAGGGGGTGAATTTACCTCTGGGGCCAACGTCCTGACTTTC

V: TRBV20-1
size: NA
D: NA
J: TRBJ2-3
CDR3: CSAREQTGWRTDTQYF
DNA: TGCAGTGCTAGAGAACAAACAGGGTGGCGCACAGATACGCAGTATTTT

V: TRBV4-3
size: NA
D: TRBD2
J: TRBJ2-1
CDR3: CASSQIGAGGASYNEQFF
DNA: TGCGCCAGCAGCCAAATAGGGGCGGGAGGGGCTTCCTACAATGAGCAGTTCTTC

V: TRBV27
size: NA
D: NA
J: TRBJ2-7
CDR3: CASSSMGGEQYF
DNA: TGTGCCAGCAGTTCAATGGGGGGCGAGCAGTACTTC

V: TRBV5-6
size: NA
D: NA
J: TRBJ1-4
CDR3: CASSLVQGINEELFF
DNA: TGTGCCAGCAGCTTGGTCCAGGGGATCAATGAAGAACTGTTTTTT

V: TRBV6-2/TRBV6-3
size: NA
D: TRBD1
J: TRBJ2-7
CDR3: CASRDTGGAAYEQYF
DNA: TGTGCCAGCAGAGATACAGGGGGCGCGGCCTACGAGCAGTACTTC

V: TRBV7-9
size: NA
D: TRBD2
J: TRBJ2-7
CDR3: CASSFGGRAHEQYF
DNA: TGTGCCAGCAGCTTTGGCGGGAGGGCCCACGAGCAGTACTTC

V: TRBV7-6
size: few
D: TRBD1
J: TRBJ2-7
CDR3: CASSKLPGQGVEQYF
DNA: TGTGCCAGCAGCAAGTTACCGGGACAGGGTGTGGAGCAGTACTTC

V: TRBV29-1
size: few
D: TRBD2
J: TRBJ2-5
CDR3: CSVRAGGGETQYF
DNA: TGCAGCGTTAGAGCGGGAGGGGGAGAGACCCAGTACTTC

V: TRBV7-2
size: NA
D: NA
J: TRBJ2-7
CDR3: CASSPQPGGTWYEQYF
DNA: TGTGCCAGCAGCCCGCAGCCCGGGGGAACGTGGTACGAGCAGTACTTC

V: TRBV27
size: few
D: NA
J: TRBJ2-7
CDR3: CASSLIRGAYEQYF
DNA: TGTGCCAGCAGTTTAATTCGGGGTGCCTACGAGCAGTACTTC

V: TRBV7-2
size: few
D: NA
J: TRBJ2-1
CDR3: CASSLLGGTKDEQFF
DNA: TGTGCCAGCAGCTTACTTGGCGGGACGAAGGATGAGCAGTTCTTC

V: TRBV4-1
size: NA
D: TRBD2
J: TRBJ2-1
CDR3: CASSQEGGLAGVFEQFF
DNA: TGCGCCAGCAGCCAAGAGGGAGGACTAGCGGGAGTTTTTGAGCAGTTCTTC

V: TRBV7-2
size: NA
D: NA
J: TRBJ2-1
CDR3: CASSSTSGYSQYNEQFF
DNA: TGTGCCAGCAGCTCCACGTCGGGCTATTCCCAATACAATGAGCAGTTCTTC

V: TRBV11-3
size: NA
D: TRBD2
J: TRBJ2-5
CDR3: CASSSRLAGLQETQYF
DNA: TGTGCCAGCAGCTCTAGACTAGCAGGACTACAAGAGACCCAGTACTTC

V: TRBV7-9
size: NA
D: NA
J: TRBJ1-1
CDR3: CASRMRQTQSTEAFF
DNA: TGTGCCAGCAGAATGAGACAGACCCAAAGCACTGAAGCTTTCTTT

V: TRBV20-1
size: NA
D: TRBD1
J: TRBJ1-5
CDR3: CSASRQGLSQPQHF
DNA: TGCAGTGCTAGCCGACAGGGTCTCTCTCAGCCCCAGCATTTT

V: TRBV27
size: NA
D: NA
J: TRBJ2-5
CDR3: CASIGGAGETQYF
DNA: TGTGCCAGCATAGGGGGCGCGGGGGAGACCCAGTACTTC

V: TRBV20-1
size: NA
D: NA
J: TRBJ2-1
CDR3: CSARNTRGLAQGYEQFF
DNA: TGCAGTGCTAGGAACACCCGCGGCCTGGCTCAAGGGTATGAGCAGTTCTTC

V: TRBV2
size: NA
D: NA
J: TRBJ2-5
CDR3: CASTLAWEEETQYF
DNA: TGTGCCAGCACATTAGCCTGGGAAGAAGAGACCCAGTACTTC

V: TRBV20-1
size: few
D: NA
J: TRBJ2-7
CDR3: CSASVRLGSYEQYF
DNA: TGCAGTGCAAGTGTGAGACTTGGCTCCTACGAGCAGTACTTC

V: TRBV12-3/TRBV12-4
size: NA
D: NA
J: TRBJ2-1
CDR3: CASSRGVSEQFF
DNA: TGTGCCAGCAGTAGGGGAGTTAGTGAGCAGTTCTTC

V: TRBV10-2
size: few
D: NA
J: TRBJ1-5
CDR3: CASSVGGYQPQHF
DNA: TGCGCCAGCAGTGTTGGGGGTTATCAGCCCCAGCATTTT

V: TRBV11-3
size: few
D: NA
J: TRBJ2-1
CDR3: CASSLGGGQGGNEQFF
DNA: TGTGCCAGCAGCTTAGGCGGGGGGCAGGGGGGAAATGAGCAGTTCTTC

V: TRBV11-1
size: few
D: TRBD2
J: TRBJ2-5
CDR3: CASSLSTLAGETQYF
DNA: TGTGCCAGCAGCCTCTCAACTCTAGCGGGAGAGACCCAGTACTTC

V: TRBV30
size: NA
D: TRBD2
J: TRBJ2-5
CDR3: CAWTSGRKETQYF
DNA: TGTGCCTGGACTAGCGGGAGGAAAGAGACCCAGTACTTC

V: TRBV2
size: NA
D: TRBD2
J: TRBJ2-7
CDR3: CASRAGTSGTYEQYF
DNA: TGTGCCAGCAGGGCCGGGACTAGCGGAACTTACGAGCAGTACTTC

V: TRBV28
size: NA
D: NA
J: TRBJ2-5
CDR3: CASTRPNKETQYF
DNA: TGTGCCAGCACTCGTCCAAATAAAGAGACCCAGTACTTC

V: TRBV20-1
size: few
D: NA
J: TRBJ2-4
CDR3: CSATKYRTFDQNIQYF
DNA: TGCAGTGCTACGAAATACCGGACATTTGACCAAAACATTCAGTACTTC

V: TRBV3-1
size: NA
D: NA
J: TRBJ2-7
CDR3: CASSQDRFNYEQYF
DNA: TGTGCCAGCAGCCAAGACCGCTTTAACTACGAGCAGTACTTC

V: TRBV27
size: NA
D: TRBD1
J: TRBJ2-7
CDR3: CACSLDRSSYEQYF
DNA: TGTGCCTGCAGTTTGGACAGGAGCTCCTACGAGCAGTACTTC

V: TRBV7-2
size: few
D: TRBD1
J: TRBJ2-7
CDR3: CASSFYRGRSYEQYF
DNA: TGTGCCAGCAGCTTCTACAGGGGTAGGTCCTACGAGCAGTACTTC

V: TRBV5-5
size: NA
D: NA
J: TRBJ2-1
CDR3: CASSVLRGSGHNEQFF
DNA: TGTGCCAGCAGCGTCCTCAGGGGATCGGGACACAATGAGCAGTTCTTC

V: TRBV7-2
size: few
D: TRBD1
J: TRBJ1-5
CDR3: CASSARTGVNQPQHF
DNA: TGTGCCAGCAGCGCTAGGACAGGGGTGAATCAGCCCCAGCATTTT

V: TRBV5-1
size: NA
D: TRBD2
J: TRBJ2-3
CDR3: CASSQTGLAGVSDTQYF
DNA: TGCGCCAGCAGCCAGACGGGACTAGCGGGAGTGTCAGATACGCAGTATTTT

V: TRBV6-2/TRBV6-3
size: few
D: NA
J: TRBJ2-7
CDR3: CASSHTGTNSEQYF
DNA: TGTGCCAGCAGCCACACCGGGACCAATAGCGAGCAGTACTTC

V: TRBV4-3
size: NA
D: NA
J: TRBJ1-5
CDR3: CASSQDPSVDQPQHF
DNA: TGCGCCAGCAGCCAAGATCCCTCTGTGGATCAGCCCCAGCATTTT

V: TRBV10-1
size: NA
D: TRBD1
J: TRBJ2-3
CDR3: CASSDLHPRGQGADTQYF
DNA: TGCGCCAGCAGTGACCTTCACCCGAGGGGACAGGGGGCGGATACGCAGTATTTT

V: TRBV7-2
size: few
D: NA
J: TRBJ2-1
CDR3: CASSLTWRMDEQFF
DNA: TGTGCCAGCAGCTTAACTTGGCGTATGGATGAGCAGTTCTTC

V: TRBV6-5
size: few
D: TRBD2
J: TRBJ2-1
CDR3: CASRNGRERGEQFF
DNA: TGTGCCAGCAGAAACGGGCGGGAGCGGGGTGAGCAGTTCTTC

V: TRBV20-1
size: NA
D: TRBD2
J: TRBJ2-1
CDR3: CSARQLAGVKNEQFF
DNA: TGCAGTGCTAGACAACTAGCGGGAGTGAAGAATGAGCAGTTCTTC

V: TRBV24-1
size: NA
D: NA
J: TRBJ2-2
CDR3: CATSGPYLAGELFF
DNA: TGTGCCACCAGTGGCCCCTACCTCGCCGGGGAGCTGTTTTTT

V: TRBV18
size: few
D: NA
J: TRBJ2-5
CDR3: CASSPQGLLETQYF
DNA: TGTGCCAGCTCACCACAGGGTCTTTTGGAGACCCAGTACTTC

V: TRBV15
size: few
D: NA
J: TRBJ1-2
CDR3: CATSREDYGYTF
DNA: TGTGCCACCAGCAGAGAAGACTATGGCTACACCTTC

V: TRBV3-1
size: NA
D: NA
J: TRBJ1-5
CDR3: CASSRGGSSNQPQHF
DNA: TGTGCCAGCAGCCGAGGGGGATCGAGCAATCAGCCCCAGCATTTT

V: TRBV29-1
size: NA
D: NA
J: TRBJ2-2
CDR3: CSVPRTANTGELFF
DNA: TGCAGCGTACCGAGGACAGCGAACACCGGGGAGCTGTTTTTT

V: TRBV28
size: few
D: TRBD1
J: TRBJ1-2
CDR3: CASSLWVGRGLDYGYTF
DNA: TGTGCCAGCAGTTTATGGGTTGGCAGGGGGCTAGACTATGGCTACACCTTC